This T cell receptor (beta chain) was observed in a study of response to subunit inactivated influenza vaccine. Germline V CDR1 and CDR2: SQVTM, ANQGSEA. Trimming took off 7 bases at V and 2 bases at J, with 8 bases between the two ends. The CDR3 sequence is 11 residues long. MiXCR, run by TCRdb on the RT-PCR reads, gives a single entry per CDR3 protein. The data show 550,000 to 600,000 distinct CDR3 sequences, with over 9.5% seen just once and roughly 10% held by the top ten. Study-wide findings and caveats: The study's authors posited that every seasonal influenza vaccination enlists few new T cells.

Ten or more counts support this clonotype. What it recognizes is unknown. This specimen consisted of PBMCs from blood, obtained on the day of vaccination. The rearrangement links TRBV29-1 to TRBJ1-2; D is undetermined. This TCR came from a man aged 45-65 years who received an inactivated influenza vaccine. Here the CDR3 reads CSAQSNYGYTF. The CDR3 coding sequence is TGCAGCGCCCAGTCCAACTATGGCTACACCTTC.